This T cell receptor (beta chain) was obtained from a study of blood T cells in healthy people across ages. Findings and caveats of the study: CMV status of donors was not determined, possibly confounding expanded clonotype changes.

It was with a sample-barcoded 5' primer and a J-beta primer mix that a second PCR of roughly 7 to 11 cycles was run. Via MiXCR, TCRdb re-called the 5' RACE reads, giving one row per CDR3 protein. The data contain about 800,000 distinct CDR3 sequences, approximately 25% of them singletons. Of note for this clonotype: Its specificity is not known.

Germline V gives CDR1 LGHNA, CDR2 YSLEER. This CDR3 contains 13 residues. V was shortened by 1 base and J by 3 bases, with 6 bases between the two germline ends. These sequences were also reported in another study, on T cells of mothers and their children. That paper notes: In the second PCR, M1S primer introduced barcodes and 2-4 random bases. No T cell clones of persistent microchimeric origin were detected.

The sequenced sample was blood. This clonotype was sampled from a boy aged 5-17 years in good health. The chain is built from TRBV4-3 and TRBJ1-2, with no clear D. The DNA for the CDR3 is TGCGCCAGCAGCCAAGGGGCAGACTATGGCTACACCTTC. Translation: CASSQGADYGYTF.